Below are 20 T cell receptor beta chains sequenced from a single sample in a study of blood T cell repertoires in COVID-19. Sequencing was performed with immunoSEQ multiplex PCR; in TCRdb, only in-frame clones are kept and a portion is missing. Of about 40,000 clones detected, 70% to 90% appear once; the ten largest clones hold around 13%. Material: peripheral blood. These receptors were obtained from a human donor in a cohort sampled during active COVID-19.

This chain joins TRBV27 and TRBJ2-5, with D unclear. CDR3 length: 12 residues. Trimming shortened V by 1 base and J by 2 bases, and 2 bases separated the two germline ends. Per germline, CDR1 MNHEY and CDR2 SMNVEV (reference sequence). The CDR3 DNA follows: TGTGCCAGCAGTTTATTACAAGAGACCCAGTACTTC. Translating gives CASSLLQETQYF.

J is TRBJ1-1 and V is TRBV27; D is uncertain. Trimming took 0 bases from V and 7 from J, leaving 9 bases between them. The CDR3 runs to 13 residues. Germline V gene sequence: CDR1 MNHEY, CDR2 SMNVEV (reference sequence). In DNA, the CDR3 is TGTGCCAGCAGTTTATCGGGAGGGTTTGAAGCTTTCTTT. Translating it yields CASSLSGGFEAFF.

The chain employs TRBV10-2 and TRBJ2-1; TRBD2 matches 8 bases. Germline V CDR1 and CDR2: WSHSY, SAAADI. The junction had 8 bases not matched to a gene; V was cut back by 4 bases and J by 6 bases. The CDR3 is made up of 15 amino acids. The CDR3 sequence: CASSGISGARNEQFF. The CDR3 DNA reads as TGCGCCAGCAGTGGCATTAGCGGGGCCCGCAATGAGCAGTTCTTC.

The chain has TRBV5-4 and TRBJ2-5, with 8 bases aligning to TRBD1. CDR1 and CDR2 (germline): SGHNT, YYREEE (reference sequence). This CDR3 spans 13 amino acids. J gave up 7 bases and V 5 bases, and 7 bases lay outside the gene matches. The DNA of the CDR3 is TGTGCCAGCAGACCTACAGGGGGTGGGACCCAGTACTTC. This encodes CASRPTGGGTQYF.

The chain combines TRBV2 with TRBJ1-1; D is possibly TRBD1 (5 bases). Between the trimmed V and J ends, which lost 6 bases and 1 base, there was a span of 15 bases. The germline V gene encodes CDR1 SNHLY and CDR2 FYNNEI. This CDR3 is 15 amino acids long. This chain's CDR3 is CASSLGLISNTEAFF. The DNA for the CDR3 is TGTGCCAGCAGCCTGGGGCTTATATCGAACACTGAAGCTTTCTTT.

The V and J genes are TRBV12-5 and TRBJ1-1; D gene unclear. Trimming cost V 0 bases and J 7 bases, with 18 bases left between them. CDR3 length equals 16 residues. The germline gives CDR1 LGHNT, CDR2 FRNRAP. CDR3 protein: CASGLVVAGIVDEAFF. The CDR3 coding sequence is TGTGCTAGTGGTTTGGTGGTCGCAGGAATCGTGGATGAAGCTTTCTTT.

CDR3 sequence (DNA): TGCGCCAGCTTCCGGGACAGGTCCACAGATACGCAGTATTTT. Protein: CASFRDRSTDTQYF. V and J are TRBV5-1 and TRBJ2-3, with 8 bases fitting TRBD1. CDR1 is SGHRS, CDR2 YFSETQ, per germline. The V and J ends lost 7 bases and 2 bases, in that order; junction bases with no gene match: 6. The CDR3 loop spans 14 amino acids.

The chain recombines TRBV5-6 with TRBJ2-3, with TRBD2 matching 7 bases. Trimming took 1 base from V and 4 from J; bases not matched to a gene: 3. Germline loops: CDR1 SGHDT, CDR2 YYEEEE. This CDR3 is 14 amino acids long. CDR3 residues: CASSLTSVPDTQYF. Here the CDR3 DNA reads TGTGCCAGCAGCTTGACTAGCGTCCCAGATACGCAGTATTTT. The variable domain in full, with the rest retrieved from reference TRBV5-6 and TRBJ2-3, is DAGVTQSPTHLIKTRGQQVTLRCSPKSGHDTVSWYQQALGQGPQFIFQYYEEEERQRGNFPDRFSGHQFPNYSSELNVNALLLGDSALYLCASSLTSVPDTQYFGPGTRLTVL.

The chain has TRBV14 and TRBJ2-2, with D maybe TRBD2 (5 bases). V lost 4 bases to trimming and J lost 5 bases, with 8 bases between them. CDR1 is SGHDN and CDR2 is FVKESK in the germline V gene. The CDR3 runs to 13 residues. The chain's CDR3 is CASSPSGTGELFF. The DNA of the CDR3 is TGTGCCAGCAGCCCGAGCGGTACCGGGGAGCTGTTTTTT.

The rearrangement joins TRBV7-2 to TRBJ1-1; a possible D gene is TRBD1 (5 bases). V was clipped by 2 bases and J by 4 bases, with 14 bases between them. Germline V gene lookup returns CDR1 SGHTA and CDR2 FQGNSA. CDR3 length: 15 residues. CDR3 coding DNA: TGTGCCAGCAGCTTATACACGGGGCGGGGCACTGAAGCTTTCTTT. Translated: CASSLYTGRGTEAFF.

The table lists this clone with a count of one. The V gene is TRBV6-6, the J gene TRBJ2-1; TRBD2 matches 11 bases. Germline V gene data show CDR1 as MNHNY and CDR2 as SVGAGI (reference sequence). V gave up 6 bases and J gave up 4 bases; unmatched junction bases: 8. The CDR3 covers 16 residues. CDR3: CASSAHTSGGYNEQFF. For the CDR3, the DNA is TGTGCCAGCAGCGCTCACACTAGCGGGGGTTACAATGAGCAGTTCTTC.

The chain recombines TRBV6-5 with TRBJ2-3; 12 bases map to TRBD1. CDR3 length: 15 residues. V lost 8 bases, J lost 4 bases, and 7 bases stayed unmatched. CDR1 MNHEY and CDR2 SVGAGI come from the germline V gene. CDR3 sequence reads: CASGGDRGRSDTQYF. In DNA, the CDR3 is TGTGCCAGCGGAGGGGACAGGGGGCGGTCAGATACGCAGTATTTT.

This chain connects TRBV19 to TRBJ2-1, with TRBD2 matching over 8 bases. Trimming removed 6 bases from V and 3 bases from J; junction bases left unmatched: 4. This CDR3 comprises 14 residues. Germline loops: CDR1 LNHDA, CDR2 SQIVND (reference sequence). The CDR3: CASSSGGLYNEQFF. CDR3 nucleotide sequence: TGTGCCAGTAGCAGCGGGGGACTCTACAATGAGCAGTTCTTC.

The chain is built from TRBV14 and TRBJ1-1; tentatively, D is TRBD1 (6 bases). Trimming pared 4 bases from V and 3 bases from J, leaving 18 bases between. Germline loops: CDR1 SGHDN, CDR2 FVKESK. This CDR3 region has 16 residues. The CDR3 bases are TGTGCCAGCAGCCCCCCCTGGGGGGGCGCAGACACTGAAGCTTTCTTT. It codes for CASSPPWGGADTEAFF. Variable domain in full (rest from reference TRBV14 and TRBJ1-1): EAGVTQFPSHSVIEKGQTVTLRCDPISGHDNLYWYRRVMGKEIKFLLHFVKESKQDESGMPNNRFLAERTGGTYSTLKVQPAELEDSGVYFCASSPPWGGADTEAFFGQGTRLTVV.

The chain carries TRBV7-9 and TRBJ2-5, with TRBD2 matching over 7 bases. Germline values: CDR1 SEHNR, CDR2 FQNEAQ (reference sequence). The V and J ends lost 7 bases and 2 bases, in that order; junction bases with no gene match: 1. This CDR3 region has 12 residues. The CDR3 nucleotides read TGTGCCAGCAAGGGACTACAAGAGACCCAGTACTTC. It translates to CASKGLQETQYF.

This chain connects TRBV18 to TRBJ2-2; TRBD1 matches at 7 bases. Germline CDR1 is KGHSH and CDR2 is LQKENI. The CDR3 loop spans 16 amino acids. V lost 2 bases to trimming and J lost 7 bases; unmatched junction nucleotides: 10. In nucleotides, the CDR3 is TGTGCCAGCTCACCAATAATCACAGGGGAAGGCGGGGAGCTGTTTTTT. This encodes CASSPIITGEGGELFF.

This sequence joins TRBV10-3 and TRBJ2-1, with a tentative D call TRBD2 (6 bases). V lost 6 bases to trimming and J lost 10 bases, with 16 bases between them. The germline V gene has CDR1 ENHRY and CDR2 SYGVKD. This CDR3 is built from 13 residues. CDR3 residues: CAIRGGDSGEQFF. DNA of the CDR3: TGTGCCATCAGGGGCGGGGATTCGGGAGAGCAGTTCTTC.

This sequence joins TRBV7-9 and TRBJ2-2, with D hard to call. This CDR3 has 12 residues. V lost 5 bases and J lost 8, with 9 bases in between. The germline V gene has CDR1 SEHNR and CDR2 FQNEAQ (reference sequence). This CDR3 reads CASSLSAGELFF. The CDR3 region has the DNA TGTGCCAGCAGCCTCAGTGCTGGGGAGCTGTTTTTT.

A remark on this clone: At the DNA level, this CDR3 is encoded by other sequences in the same sample as well. The chain recombines TRBV20-1 with TRBJ2-7; perhaps TRBD1 as D (6 bases). The CDR3 has 13 amino acids. V lost 3 bases and J lost 4, with 13 bases in between. Germline loops: CDR1 DFQATT, CDR2 SNEGSKA (reference sequence). CDR3 DNA sequence: TGCAGTGCTAGTGGCAGGGGCAGGTACGAGCAGTACTTC. Its translation: CSASGRGRYEQYF.

The chain couples TRBV9 to TRBJ2-3, with 7 bases matching TRBD1. V trimming: 4 bases; J trimming: 3 bases; junction bases outside the gene matches: 20. The CDR3 contains 19 residues. The V gene's germline CDR1 is SGDLS and CDR2 YYNGEE. The CDR3 spells CASSPASFRGSPTTDTQYF. The CDR3 DNA sequence: TGTGCCAGCAGCCCAGCCTCCTTCAGGGGGAGCCCTACTACAGATACGCAGTATTTT. Full variable domain (rest looked up from reference TRBV9 and TRBJ2-3): DSGVTQTPKHLITATGQRVTLRCSPRSGDLSVYWYQQSLDQGLQFLIQYYNGEERAKGNILERFSAQQFPDLHSELNLSSLELGDSALYFCASSPASFRGSPTTDTQYFGPGTRLTVL.